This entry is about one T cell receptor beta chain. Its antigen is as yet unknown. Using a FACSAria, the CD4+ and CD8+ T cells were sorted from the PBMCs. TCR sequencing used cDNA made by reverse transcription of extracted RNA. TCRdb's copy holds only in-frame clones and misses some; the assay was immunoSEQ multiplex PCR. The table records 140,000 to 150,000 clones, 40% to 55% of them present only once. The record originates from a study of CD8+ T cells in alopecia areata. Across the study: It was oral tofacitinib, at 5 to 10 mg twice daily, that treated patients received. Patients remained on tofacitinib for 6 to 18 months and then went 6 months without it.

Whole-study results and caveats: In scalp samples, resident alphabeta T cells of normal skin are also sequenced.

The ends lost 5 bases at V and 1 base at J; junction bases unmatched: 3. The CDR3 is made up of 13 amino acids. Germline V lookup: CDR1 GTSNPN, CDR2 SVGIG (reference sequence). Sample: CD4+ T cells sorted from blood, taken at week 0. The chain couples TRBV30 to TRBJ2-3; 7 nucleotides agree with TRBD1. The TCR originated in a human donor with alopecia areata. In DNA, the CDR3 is TGTGCCTGGGGACAGGCTGGCACAGATACGCAGTATTTT. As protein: CAWGQAGTDTQYF.